Shown below are 12 T cell receptor beta chains from a single sample sequenced in a study of cytomegalovirus exposure and HLA in healthy donors (dated by TCRdb to the late 2010s). The method was the immunoSEQ multiplex PCR assay. The multiplex PCR relied on a mix of 60 forward primers for TCR Vbeta segments and 13 reverse primers for TCR Jbeta segments. The clones in this table, taken by TCRdb from immuneACCESS, are in-frame only. Not every clone is retained; where verified, under half of the shortfall comes from an unresolved V gene, and the cause of the rest is unknown. This sample gives roughly 120,000 clones in total; about three quarters of them show up just once. The ten largest clones take up about 13% of the sample. The sequenced sample was PBMCs. These receptors were collected from a woman between 55 and 75 years old in good health and CMV-seropositive.

The CDR3 DNA is TGTGCCAGCAAACTGGGCGGGCCCTCCTACGAGCAGTACTTC. This translates into CASKLGGPSYEQYF. The V gene is TRBV2, the J gene TRBJ2-7, with D tentatively TRBD2 (5 bases). Germline V gene sequence: CDR1 SNHLY, CDR2 FYNNEI. V was pared by 7 bases and J by 0 bases, with 13 bases between. The CDR3 sequence is 14 residues long.

DNA for the CDR3: TGTGCCAGCAGCCAAGATCGGGTATACAATGAGCAGTTCTTC. Amino acid sequence: CASSQDRVYNEQFF. This chain uses TRBV4-2 with TRBJ2-1; D is uncertain. The CDR3 extends over 14 amino acids. From germline, CDR1 is LGHNA and CDR2 YNFKEQ. Trimming pared 0 bases from V and 4 bases from J, leaving 7 bases between.

This chain links TRBV18 with TRBJ1-4; no clear D gene. There are 15 residues in the CDR3. Germline V gene sequence: CDR1 KGHSH, CDR2 LQKENI. The germline V and J ends were trimmed by 1 base and 6 bases, with 12 bases remaining between them. CDR3 in DNA: TGTGCCAGCTCACCACGACGGGGAGGAGATGAAAAACTGTTTTTT. Translation gives CASSPRRGGDEKLFF.

This chain joins TRBV11-1 and TRBJ1-2, with 9 positions matching TRBD1. Germline loops: CDR1 SGHAT, CDR2 FQDESV (reference sequence). The V gene end was trimmed by 5 bases and the J gene end by 3 bases; junction bases not matched to a gene: 4. The CDR3 covers 14 residues. The CDR3 loop reads CASSPGQGYYGYTF. The CDR3 DNA reads TGTGCCAGCAGCCCGGGACAGGGTTACTATGGCTACACCTTC.

This chain links TRBV11-3 with TRBJ2-5; 12 nucleotides line up with TRBD2. Germline V gene sequence: CDR1 SGHNT, CDR2 YENEEA. Unmatched junction bases numbered 2, after V lost 1 base and J lost 5 bases. The CDR3 runs 15 residues. This chain's CDR3 is CASSLAGTSGETQYF. The CDR3 DNA reads TGTGCCAGCAGCTTAGCGGGGACTAGCGGGGAGACCCAGTACTTC. Looking up the rest from reference TRBV11-3 and TRBJ2-5 gives the full variable domain: EAGVVQSPRYKIIEKKQPVAFWCNPISGHNTLYWYLQNLGQGPELLIRYENEEAVDDSQLPKDRFSAERLKGVDSTLKIQPAELGDSAVYLCASSLAGTSGETQYFGPGTRLLVL.

The chain combines TRBV18 with TRBJ2-5; 7 bases match TRBD2. Gene TRBJ2-7 matches the end of the DNA better, so the J call may be wrong. The CDR3 covers 15 residues. The germline gives CDR1 KGHSH, CDR2 LQKENI. DNA for the CDR3: TGTGCCAGCTCACCACCGGGGAGGGTCTCCTACGAGCAGTACTTC. It translates to CASSPPGRVSYEQYF.

The chain recombines TRBV29-1 with TRBJ2-2; tentatively, D is TRBD1 (6 bases). V lost 2 bases and J lost 4, with 14 bases in between. The CDR3 is 15 amino acids. CDR1 and CDR2 from the germline V gene are SQVTM and ANQGSEA. CDR3 in amino acids: CSVERGQGRTGELFF. CDR3 bases: TGCAGCGTTGAAAGGGGTCAGGGGCGCACCGGGGAGCTGTTTTTT.

This clone has a single count. The chain joins TRBV9 to TRBJ2-7, with 8 positions matching TRBD2. Trimming removed 1 base from V and 0 bases from J; junction bases left unmatched: 18. Per the germline V gene, CDR1 is SGDLS and CDR2 is YYNGEE. This CDR3 has 20 amino acids. The CDR3 loop reads CASSVPNVGDSGKSSYEQYF. The DNA for the CDR3 is TGTGCCAGCAGCGTACCTAATGTGGGGGATAGCGGGAAGAGCTCCTACGAGCAGTACTTC.

The sample holds a few counts of this clone. The chain couples TRBV4-1 to TRBJ1-2; 7 nucleotides match TRBD1. The germline V gene encodes CDR1 MGHRA and CDR2 YSYEKL. This CDR3 contains 13 residues. The junction had 4 bases not matched to a gene; V was cut back by 4 bases and J by 5 bases. The CDR3 coding sequence is TGCGCCAGCAGCCCCGGACAGGTATATGGCTACACCTTC. Amino acids: CASSPGQVYGYTF.

In its sample, this clone was seen once. The chain couples TRBV7-9 to TRBJ1-1; 7 bases match TRBD1. J lost 0 bases, V lost 3 bases, and 7 bases had no gene match. Germline V CDR1 and CDR2: SEHNR, FQNEAQ (reference sequence). The CDR3 sequence is 16 residues long. CDR3 in amino acids: CASSFGTADLNTEAFF. The CDR3 DNA reads TGTGCCAGCAGCTTTGGGACAGCCGATTTGAACACTGAAGCTTTCTTT.

This rearrangement joins TRBV5-5 to TRBJ1-1; possible D gene TRBD1, 5 bases. The CDR3 runs to 15 residues. V lost 3 bases to trimming and J lost 1 base, with 13 bases between them. CDR1 and CDR2 from the germline V gene are SGHKS and YYEKEE (reference sequence). CDR3 region: CASSSWGLKNTEAFF. CDR3 bases: TGTGCCAGCAGCTCCTGGGGCCTCAAGAACACTGAAGCTTTCTTT.

Written as DNA, the CDR3 is TGTGCCAGCAGTGAACTGTCAGGAGGAGAGACCCAGTACTTC. It codes for CASSELSGGETQYF. V gene TRBV6-1 combines with J gene TRBJ2-5; possible D gene TRBD2, 5 bases. This CDR3 is built from 14 residues. With 2 bases removed from V and 4 bases from J, the gap between germline ends came to 11 bases. The germline CDR1 and CDR2 sequences are MNHNS and SASEGT.